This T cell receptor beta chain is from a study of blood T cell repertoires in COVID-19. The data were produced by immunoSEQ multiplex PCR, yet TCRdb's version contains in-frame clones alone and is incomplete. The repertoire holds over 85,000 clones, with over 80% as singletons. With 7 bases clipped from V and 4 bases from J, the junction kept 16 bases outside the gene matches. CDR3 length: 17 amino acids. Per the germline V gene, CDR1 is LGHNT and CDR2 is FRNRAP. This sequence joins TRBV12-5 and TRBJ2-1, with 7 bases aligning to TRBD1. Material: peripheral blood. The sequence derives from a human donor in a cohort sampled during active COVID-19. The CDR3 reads CASALSAPGQIYNEQFF. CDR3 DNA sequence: TGTGCTAGTGCCCTTAGTGCCCCGGGACAGATTTACAATGAGCAGTTCTTC.